This is a list of T cell receptor beta chains from one sample in a study of T-cell reconstitution after alpha-beta-depleted transplantation in children. TCRdb re-derived calls from the PCR reads in MiXCR, one entry per CDR3 protein. The repertoire holds about 980,000 distinct CDR3 sequences, with 25% to 35% as singletons. The material sequenced was PBMCs, mostly from graft donor cells, taken 360 days after TCRalphabeta/CD19-depleted stem cell transplant. The receptors here all came from a boy under three years old who had a stem cell transplant for SCID, so the T cells may come from the graft donor. The CDR3 runs from the conserved cysteine through the conserved F or W. A D gene is named only where the DNA matches it firmly. Clone size is stated in some rows and not others, as once, few, many or a class when expanded.

d_gene,j_gene,v_gene,abundance,CDR3aa,CDR3nt
NA,TRBJ1-1,TRBV6-6,few,CASSFENTEAFF,TGTGCCAGCAGTTTTGAGAACACTGAAGCTTTCTTT
NA,TRBJ2-1,TRBV4-2,NA,CASSPRAGSYNEQFF,TGTGCCAGCAGCCCCAGGGCAGGCTCCTACAATGAGCAGTTCTTC
TRBD1,TRBJ1-2,TRBV6-2/TRBV6-3,NA,CASNTGQGALNGYTF,TGTGCCAGCAACACGGGACAGGGGGCGTTAAACGGCTACACCTTC
NA,TRBJ2-3,TRBV7-2,few,CASSLTRFLTDTQYF,TGTGCCAGCAGCTTAACCCGGTTCCTCACAGATACGCAGTATTTT
NA,TRBJ2-7,TRBV20-1,NA,CSARVPLSEQYF,TGCAGTGCTAGAGTTCCCCTTTCCGAGCAGTACTTC
NA,TRBJ2-3,TRBV6-1,NA,CASSPGQSRGTQYF,TGTGCCAGCAGCCCGGGCCAGTCTCGGGGTACGCAGTATTTT
TRBD2,TRBJ2-1,TRBV9,NA,CASSALAGGTLPYNEQFF,TGTGCCAGCAGCGCCTTAGCGGGGGGGACCCTACCCTACAATGAGCAGTTCTTC
NA,TRBJ2-3,TRBV28,NA,CASSPWGRFTDTQYF,TGTGCCAGCAGTCCATGGGGGCGCTTCACAGATACGCAGTATTTT
TRBD2,TRBJ2-1,TRBV20-1,few,CSAKRPWTSGGAMDEQFF,TGCAGTGCAAAACGACCTTGGACTAGCGGGGGGGCCATGGATGAGCAGTTCTTC
TRBD2,TRBJ2-1,TRBV20-1,NA,CSAESGDTYNEQFF,TGCAGTGCTGAGAGCGGGGATACCTACAATGAGCAGTTCTTC
NA,TRBJ2-3,TRBV12-3/TRBV12-4,NA,CASQGRGGRTDTQYF,TGTGCCTCGCAGGGGCGCGGGGGCCGCACAGATACGCAGTATTTT
TRBD2,TRBJ2-4,TRBV20-1,once,CSALNLAGVHKNIQYF,TGCAGTGCTCTCAACCTAGCGGGGGTTCATAAAAACATTCAGTACTTC
TRBD2,TRBJ2-3,TRBV7-3,few,CASSLSSGGPGTQYF,TGTGCCAGCAGCTTATCTAGCGGGGGGCCGGGGACGCAGTATTTT
NA,TRBJ2-7,TRBV12-3/TRBV12-4,NA,CASSLNRASEQYF,TGTGCCAGCAGTTTGAACAGGGCTTCGGAGCAGTACTTC
NA,TRBJ2-3,TRBV5-1,NA,CASSLIGAGDTQYF,TGCGCCAGCAGCTTGATCGGGGCAGGAGATACGCAGTATTTT
NA,TRBJ2-1,TRBV9,NA,CASSVEDGVVNEQFF,TGTGCCAGCAGCGTAGAAGACGGGGTGGTCAATGAGCAGTTCTTC
TRBD2,TRBJ2-7,TRBV5-1,NA,CASSRDSGLGSYEQYF,TGCGCCAGCAGCCGGGATAGCGGGTTGGGCTCCTACGAGCAGTACTTC
NA,TRBJ2-1,TRBV13,few,CASSFRGSMNEQFF,TGTGCCAGCAGCTTCCGGGGTTCTATGAATGAGCAGTTCTTC
TRBD1,TRBJ2-5,TRBV25-1,few,CASSELSGQVQETQYF,TGTGCCAGCAGTGAACTTTCGGGACAGGTTCAAGAGACCCAGTACTTC
TRBD1,TRBJ1-5,TRBV19,NA,CASSFDRASNQPQHF,TGTGCCAGTAGTTTCGACAGGGCTAGCAATCAGCCCCAGCATTTT
NA,TRBJ1-4,TRBV6-1,NA,CASSFGRGEKLFF,TGTGCCAGCAGCTTCGGACGTGGGGAAAAACTGTTTTTT
NA,TRBJ2-3,TRBV29-1,few,CSVDSGVPYSTDTQYF,TGCAGCGTTGACAGCGGCGTTCCTTATAGCACAGATACGCAGTATTTT
NA,TRBJ2-7,TRBV4-3,NA,CASSQGPALGRSEQYF,TGCGCCAGCAGCCAAGGGCCGGCTCTCGGTCGTAGCGAGCAGTACTTC
NA,TRBJ2-3,TRBV11-1,few,CASSLSITGKSSGTDTQYF,TGTGCCAGCAGCTTATCAATCACCGGAAAATCTTCGGGCACAGATACGCAGTATTTT
NA,TRBJ2-7,TRBV28,NA,CASSPPRQAAYEQYF,TGTGCCAGCAGCCCGCCTAGACAGGCCGCCTACGAGCAGTACTTC
NA,TRBJ2-7,TRBV20-1,NA,CSANRVGDEQYF,TGCAGTGCCAACAGGGTCGGGGACGAGCAGTACTTC
NA,TRBJ2-7,TRBV4-1,NA,CASSQAQTSVYEQYF,TGCGCCAGCAGCCAAGCCCAGACAAGCGTCTACGAGCAGTACTTC
NA,TRBJ1-5,TRBV12-3/TRBV12-4,NA,CASRPDGAGDQPQHF,TGTGCCAGCAGGCCCGACGGGGCGGGGGATCAGCCCCAGCATTTT
NA,TRBJ1-1,TRBV5-1,NA,CASSTGLRGSDTEAFF,TGCGCCAGCAGCACCGGGCTTAGAGGGTCCGACACTGAAGCTTTCTTT
NA,TRBJ2-1,TRBV5-1,NA,CASSLVPAGLYNEQFF,TGCGCCAGCAGCTTGGTCCCGGCAGGCCTCTACAATGAGCAGTTCTTC
NA,TRBJ2-1,TRBV9,NA,CASSPSNREQFF,TGTGCCAGCAGCCCTTCAAACCGTGAGCAGTTCTTC
NA,TRBJ2-7,TRBV18,NA,CASSRQSPYEQYF,TGTGCCAGCTCCCGACAGTCTCCCTACGAGCAGTACTTC
TRBD1,TRBJ1-1,TRBV20-1,few,CSAREGGQMNTEAFF,TGCAGTGCTAGAGAGGGGGGACAGATGAACACTGAAGCTTTCTTT
NA,TRBJ2-2,TRBV5-1,few,CASSLVGGHTGELFF,TGCGCCAGCAGCTTGGTCGGAGGGCACACCGGGGAGCTGTTTTTT
TRBD1,TRBJ2-1,TRBV6-5,few,CASSHSGTGSFNEQFF,TGTGCCAGCAGTCACTCCGGGACAGGGTCGTTCAATGAGCAGTTCTTC
NA,TRBJ2-3,TRBV4-1,NA,CASSRADSTDTQYF,TGCGCCAGCAGCCGGGCAGATAGCACAGATACGCAGTATTTT
TRBD2,TRBJ2-3,TRBV20-1,once,CSARDLNTAGGFYTDTQYF,TGCAGTGCTAGAGATCTTAATACGGCGGGGGGGTTCTACACAGATACGCAGTATTTT
TRBD1,TRBJ1-1,TRBV27,few,CASSSRGKRYAEAFF,TGTGCCAGCAGTTCCAGGGGGAAACGATACGCTGAAGCTTTCTTT
TRBD2,TRBJ2-1,TRBV9,NA,CASSSTIGVAGYNEQFF,TGTGCCAGCAGCAGCACGATAGGGGTAGCGGGGTACAATGAGCAGTTCTTC
NA,TRBJ1-1,TRBV2,NA,CASSATPVNTEAFF,TGTGCCAGCAGCGCGACCCCGGTGAACACTGAAGCTTTCTTT
NA,TRBJ2-1,TRBV15,few,CATSDLRRNNEQFF,TGTGCCACCAGCGATTTACGACGGAACAATGAGCAGTTCTTC
NA,TRBJ1-1,TRBV20-1,few,CSAAGLANTEAFF,TGCAGTGCTGCGGGGTTGGCGAACACTGAAGCTTTCTTT
NA,TRBJ2-1,TRBV3-1,few,CASSLNRGDEQFF,TGTGCCAGCAGCCTCAATAGAGGGGATGAGCAGTTCTTC
TRBD1,TRBJ1-5,TRBV5-6,few,CASSPQGKQPQHF,TGTGCCAGCAGCCCACAGGGGAAACAGCCCCAGCATTTT